The 25 T cell receptor beta chains reported below all come from one sample, sequenced in a study of blood T cell repertoires in COVID-19. Profiling relied on immunoSEQ multiplex PCR, and the TCRdb table lists in-frame clones only, not all of them. This sample carries 130,000 or so clones, about 86% of them seen once, and the ten largest clones take 7.5% to 8.5%. The sequenced sample was peripheral blood. Receptors originate from a woman aged 55-69 years with acute or convalescent COVID-19.

The J gene is TRBJ1-1, the V gene TRBV11-2; 8 bases map to TRBD1. The CDR3 runs 14 residues. Per the germline V gene, CDR1 is SGHAT and CDR2 is FQNNGV. With V trimmed by 5 bases and J by 7 bases, 9 bases remained unmatched. The DNA for the CDR3 is TGTGCCAGCAGCCTCGGGACAGGCTCTAGTGAAGCTTTCTTT. It is translated as CASSLGTGSSEAFF.

The sample holds one count of this clone. The V gene is TRBV5-1, the J gene TRBJ2-7, with TRBD1 matching 9 bases. V was clipped by 4 bases and J by 4 bases; unmatched bases: 12. The CDR3 has 16 amino acids. CDR1 SGHRS and CDR2 YFSETQ come from the germline V gene. CDR3 protein: CASSRVADRGPYEQYF. The DNA of the CDR3 is TGCGCCAGCAGCCGGGTAGCGGACAGGGGACCTTACGAGCAGTACTTC.

The chain is built from TRBV6-6 and TRBJ1-4, with 11 bases fitting TRBD1. This CDR3 comprises 15 residues. CDR1 and CDR2 (germline): MNHNY, SVGAGI (reference sequence). V was clipped by 6 bases and J by 7 bases; unmatched bases: 7. CDR3 DNA sequence: TGTGCCAGCAGGCCCCCCGGGACAGGGGGTGAAAAACTGTTTTTT. Translating it yields CASRPPGTGGEKLFF.

This clone is a singleton in its sample. The chain uses TRBV18 and TRBJ2-1; D gene uncertain. The V end was cut by 3 bases, the J end by 9 bases, with 18 bases between. This CDR3 has 15 amino acids. Per germline, CDR1 KGHSH and CDR2 LQKENI. CDR3 sequence (DNA): TGTGCCAGCTCACCGGTGAGGAGCACCACCGCTGAGCAGTTCTTC. Protein product: CASSPVRSTTAEQFF.

V usage is TRBV28 and J usage is TRBJ1-2, with no clear D. V gave up 6 bases and J gave up 2 bases, with 10 bases separating them. The CDR3 extends over 13 amino acids. Germline CDR1 and CDR2: MDHEN and SYDVKM. CDR3 sequence: CASREDTNYGYTF. The CDR3, as DNA: TGTGCCAGCAGGGAAGACACAAACTATGGCTACACCTTC.

This chain joins TRBV6-6 and TRBJ1-1; the D gene is possibly TRBD1 (6 bases). CDR1 MNHNY and CDR2 SVGAGI come from the germline V gene (reference sequence). The CDR3 consists of 14 residues. Trimming took off 4 bases at V and 5 bases at J, with 14 bases between the two ends. The CDR3 loop is CASSLFRGQTEAFF. The DNA of the CDR3 is TGTGCCAGCAGTTTATTCAGGGGTCAAACTGAAGCTTTCTTT.

The chain has TRBV6-5 and TRBJ1-3; the match to TRBD1 covers 7 bases. With V trimmed by 6 bases and J by 0 bases, 2 bases remained unmatched. CDR1 is MNHEY, CDR2 SVGAGI, per germline. The CDR3 is made up of 14 amino acids. For the CDR3, the DNA is TGTGCCAGCAGACAGGGGAACTCTGGAAACACCATATATTTT. Translating gives CASRQGNSGNTIYF.

The V call is TRBV7-3, the J call TRBJ1-2; TRBD1 matches 8 bases. The CDR3 length is 15 residues. V was pared by 3 bases and J by 2 bases, with 5 bases of the junction left unmatched. Germline V gene lookup returns CDR1 SGHTA and CDR2 FQGTGA. CDR3 bases: TGTGCCAGCAGCTTGGGGGACAGGTTGAACTATGGCTACACCTTC. It encodes CASSLGDRLNYGYTF. The whole variable domain, remainder taken from reference TRBV7-3 and TRBJ1-2, is GAGVSQTPSNKVTEKGKYVELRCDPISGHTALYWYRQSLGQGPEFLIYFQGTGAADDSGLPNDRFFAVRPEGSVSTLKIQRTERGDSAVYLCASSLGDRLNYGYTFGSGTRLTVV.

This clone appeared once. The chain links TRBV7-2 to TRBJ2-7; 8 bases match TRBD1. The CDR3 spans 16 residues. The germline V gene encodes CDR1 SGHTA and CDR2 FQGNSA. J gave up 6 bases and V 5 bases, and 15 bases lay outside the gene matches. CDR3 sequence: CASSAPLGQGIGEQYF. In DNA form, the CDR3 reads TGTGCCAGCAGCGCCCCCCTAGGACAGGGAATAGGCGAGCAGTACTTC.

The chain is built from TRBV5-1 and TRBJ1-1, with D perhaps TRBD1 (5 bases). V was shortened by 0 bases and J by 5 bases, with 11 bases between the two germline ends. Germline V CDR1 and CDR2: SGHRS, YFSETQ. The CDR3 runs to 14 residues. The CDR3 spells CASSLAQGWTEAFF. CDR3 in DNA: TGCGCCAGCAGCTTGGCTCAGGGTTGGACTGAAGCTTTCTTT.

This chain uses TRBV30 with TRBJ1-1, with unresolved D. The CDR3 covers 14 residues. Germline CDR1 GTSNPN, CDR2 SVGIG (reference sequence). Trimming left V 2 bases short and J 1 base short, with 11 bases between. The CDR3 here is CAWSPGRGNTEAFF. In nucleotides, the CDR3 is TGTGCCTGGAGTCCTGGACGGGGGAACACTGAAGCTTTCTTT.

This chain uses TRBV5-5 with TRBJ2-7, with 7 positions matching TRBD1. In germline, CDR1 is SGHKS, CDR2 YYEKEE (reference sequence). V lost 4 bases, J lost 2 bases, and 9 bases stayed unmatched. The CDR3 sequence is 15 residues long. The CDR3 bases are TGTGCCAGCAGCCCCGCTTTGGGACAGCCCTACGAGCAGTACTTC. Translation gives CASSPALGQPYEQYF.

The genes are TRBV5-8 and TRBJ2-2, with D tentatively TRBD2 (7 bases). Trimming took 3 bases from V and 3 from J, leaving 15 bases between them. The germline V gene has CDR1 SGHTS and CDR2 YDEGEE. The CDR3 has 16 amino acids. CDR3 amino acids: CASSSGGRADTGELFF. CDR3 sequence (DNA): TGTGCCAGCAGCTCCGGGGGGCGGGCGGACACCGGGGAGCTGTTTTTT. The complete variable domain, with remaining parts taken from reference TRBV5-8 and TRBJ2-2, reads EAGVTQSPTHLIKTRGQQATLRCSPISGHTSVYWYQQALGLGLQFLLWYDEGEERNRGNFPPRFSGRQFPNYSSELNVNALELEDSALYLCASSSGGRADTGELFFGEGSRLTVL.

This rearrangement joins TRBV24-1 to TRBJ2-1; TRBD1 agrees at 8 bases. The junction had 2 bases not matched to a gene; V was cut back by 0 bases and J by 2 bases. The CDR3 runs 16 residues. Germline V lookup: CDR1 KGHDR, CDR2 SFDVKD. CDR3 nucleotides: TGTGCCACCAGTGATTTGGGACAGGGAACCTACAATGAGCAGTTCTTC. The encoded protein is CATSDLGQGTYNEQFF.

This clone is a singleton in its sample. V usage is TRBV5-4 and J usage is TRBJ2-4; TRBD1 aligns across 9 bases. This CDR3 contains 16 residues. V dropped 3 bases and J dropped 0; count of bases not matched to a gene: 4. Germline CDR1 reads SGHNT; CDR2 reads YYREEE (reference sequence). Here the CDR3 DNA reads TGTGCCAGCAGCTCACGGGACAGGGTAGCCAAAAACATTCAGTACTTC. Its translation: CASSSRDRVAKNIQYF.

This clone was counted only a few times. The chain employs TRBV10-3 and TRBJ2-7; 10 positions match TRBD2. The CDR3 has 16 amino acids. CDR1 and CDR2 from the germline V gene are ENHRY and SYGVKD. V shed 4 bases and J 2 bases; nucleotides not matched to a gene: 8. Here the CDR3 DNA reads TGTGCCATCAGTGCCGGCAGCGGGGGGGGGACCTACGAGCAGTACTTC. Protein sequence: CAISAGSGGGTYEQYF.

This clone has a single count. This rearrangement joins TRBV6-2 or TRBV6-3 to TRBJ2-7; TRBD2 aligns across 9 bases. The CDR3 loop spans 18 amino acids. The V gene end was trimmed by 0 bases and the J gene end by 7 bases; junction bases not matched to a gene: 16. Per germline, CDR1 MNHEY and CDR2 SVGEGT. CDR3 nucleotides: TGTGCCAGCAGTTACTCGAGGTCCACCTTAGCGGGGGCTGGGGAGCAGTACTTC. This encodes CASSYSRSTLAGAGEQYF.

The J gene is TRBJ2-2, the V gene TRBV10-2; the D gene is possibly TRBD1 (6 bases). The V gene's germline CDR1 is WSHSY and CDR2 SAAADI. Trimming left V 6 bases short and J 5 bases short, with 16 bases between. This CDR3 spans 15 amino acids. CDR3 sequence reads: CASRTTGQRTGELFF. DNA for the CDR3: TGCGCCAGCAGAACTACAGGGCAAAGAACCGGGGAGCTGTTTTTT.

The gene calls are TRBV9 and TRBJ2-5, with TRBD2 identical over 9 bases. J gave up 5 bases and V 4 bases, and 15 bases lay outside the gene matches. The germline CDR1 and CDR2 sequences are SGDLS and YYNGEE. CDR3 size: 17 residues. The CDR3 loop is CASSQQSVAGAEETQYF. The CDR3 nucleotides read TGTGCCAGCAGCCAACAGTCCGTAGCGGGGGCCGAGGAGACCCAGTACTTC.

This chain links TRBV11-3 with TRBJ2-7; D not certain. Germline V gives CDR1 SGHNT, CDR2 YENEEA. The CDR3 is 12 amino acids. V lost 0 bases and J 4 bases, leaving 4 bases between the germline ends. The CDR3 loop is CASSLDRYEQYF. In nucleotides, the CDR3 is TGTGCCAGCAGCTTAGACAGATACGAGCAGTACTTC.

This rearrangement joins TRBV12-3 or TRBV12-4 to TRBJ1-4; tentative D call: TRBD1 (6 bases). This CDR3 spans 13 amino acids. V gave up 7 bases and J gave up 8 bases, with 14 bases separating them. CDR3 amino acids: CASTRGREEKLFF. Written as DNA, the CDR3 is TGTGCCAGCACACGGGGGCGGGAGGAAAAACTGTTTTTT.

The chain combines TRBV6-6 with TRBJ1-4; maybe TRBD1 (5 bases). The V and J ends lost 2 bases and 7 bases respectively, with 11 bases between them. The CDR3 is made up of 14 amino acids. Germline V gene lookup returns CDR1 MNHNY and CDR2 SVGAGI (reference sequence). This CDR3 is CASSYRDSFEKLFF. The DNA for the CDR3 is TGTGCCAGCAGTTACCGGGACTCTTTTGAAAAACTGTTTTTT.

The chain uses TRBV9 and TRBJ2-1; D is unresolved. The CDR3 covers 13 residues. With 4 bases removed from V and 9 bases from J, the gap between germline ends came to 14 bases. The V gene's germline CDR1 is SGDLS and CDR2 YYNGEE. The DNA for the CDR3 is TGTGCCAGCAGCCAAACTATTAGGCCTGAGCAGTTCTTC. Protein sequence: CASSQTIRPEQFF.

The chain has TRBV5-5 and TRBJ2-5, with D perhaps TRBD2 (5 bases). The germline CDR1 and CDR2 sequences are SGHKS and YYEKEE (reference sequence). The CDR3 covers 15 residues. Trimming removed 1 base from V and 4 bases from J, with 14 bases in between. CDR3 sequence: CASSLWASRGETQYF. CDR3 DNA sequence: TGTGCCAGCAGCTTGTGGGCTAGTCGGGGAGAGACCCAGTACTTC.

The table lists this clone with many counts. The chain is built from TRBV30 and TRBJ1-1; D is uncertain. The CDR3 extends over 13 amino acids. Between the trimmed V and J ends, which lost 2 bases and 4 bases, there was a span of 11 bases. Germline V gene lookup returns CDR1 GTSNPN and CDR2 SVGIG (reference sequence). CDR3 in amino acids: CAWSREEVTEAFF. Written as DNA, the CDR3 is TGTGCCTGGAGTCGGGAAGAGGTCACTGAAGCTTTCTTT.